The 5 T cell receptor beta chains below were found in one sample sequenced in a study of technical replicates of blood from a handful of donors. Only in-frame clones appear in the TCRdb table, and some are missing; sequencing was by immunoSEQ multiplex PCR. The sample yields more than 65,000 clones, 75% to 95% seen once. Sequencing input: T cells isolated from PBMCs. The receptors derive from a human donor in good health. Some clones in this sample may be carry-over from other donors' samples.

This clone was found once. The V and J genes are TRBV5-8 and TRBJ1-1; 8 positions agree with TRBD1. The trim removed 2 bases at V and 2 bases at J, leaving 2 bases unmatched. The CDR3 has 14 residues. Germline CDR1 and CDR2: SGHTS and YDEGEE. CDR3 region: CASSLQGGNTEAFF. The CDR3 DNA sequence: TGTGCCAGCAGCTTACAGGGGGGAAACACTGAAGCTTTCTTT.

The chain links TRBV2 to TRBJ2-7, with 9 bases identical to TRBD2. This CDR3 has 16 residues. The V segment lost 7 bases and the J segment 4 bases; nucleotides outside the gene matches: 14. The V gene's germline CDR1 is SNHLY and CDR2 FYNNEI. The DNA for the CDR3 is TGTGCCAGCACAGGCTCCGGGACTAGCTATGCGTACGAGCAGTACTTC. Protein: CASTGSGTSYAYEQYF. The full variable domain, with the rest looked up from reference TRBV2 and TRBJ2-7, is EPEVTQTPSHQVTQMGQEVILRCVPISNHLYFYWYRQILGQKVEFLVSFYNNEISEKSEIFDDQFSVERPDGSNFTLKIRSTKLEDSAMYFCASTGSGTSYAYEQYFGPGTRLTVT.

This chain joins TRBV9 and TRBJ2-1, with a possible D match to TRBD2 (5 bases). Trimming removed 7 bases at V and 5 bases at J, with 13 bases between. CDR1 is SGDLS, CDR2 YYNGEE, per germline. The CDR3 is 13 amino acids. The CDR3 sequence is CASRDHKDNEQFF. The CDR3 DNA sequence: TGTGCCAGCCGGGATCATAAAGACAATGAGCAGTTCTTC.

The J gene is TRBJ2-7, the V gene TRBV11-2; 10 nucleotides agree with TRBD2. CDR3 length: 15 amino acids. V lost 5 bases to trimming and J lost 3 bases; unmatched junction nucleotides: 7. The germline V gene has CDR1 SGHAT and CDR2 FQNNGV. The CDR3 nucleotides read TGTGCCAGCAGCCGGGCCCCTAGCGGGAGCTACGAGCAGTACTTC. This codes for CASSRAPSGSYEQYF.

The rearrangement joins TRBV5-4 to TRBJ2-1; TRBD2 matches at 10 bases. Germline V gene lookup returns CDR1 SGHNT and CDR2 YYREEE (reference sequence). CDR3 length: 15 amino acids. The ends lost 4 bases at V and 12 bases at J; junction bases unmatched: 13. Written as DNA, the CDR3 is TGTGCCAGCAGCCTGACTAGCGGGTCCCGCCAGGGGCAGTTCTTC. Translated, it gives CASSLTSGSRQGQFF.